This TCR beta chain is from a study of T cell responses to AZD1222 COVID-19 vaccine. The overall study: Researchers grouped second doses given at about 4 or about 12 weeks into one pool. Points from the study as a whole: Sampled repertoires all dated from after the peak T cell response. Mostly white British, mostly female donors; authors suggested clonal diversity may be underestimated.

For this clone: The antigen is unknown.

In germline, CDR1 is MNHEY, CDR2 SVGEGT. CDR3 length equals 16 residues. V shed 5 bases, J shed 0 bases, and the junction held 6 bases outside the gene matches. Sequenced by immunoSEQ multiplex PCR; TCRdb stores in-frame clones only, minus some. The sample holds 90,000 or so clones, 70% to 90% seen once. The receptor comes from an adult in good health. The specimen was peripheral blood, collected on day 0 of AZD1222 vaccination. The chain uses TRBV6-2 or TRBV6-3 and TRBJ2-2, with 7 positions matching TRBD2. CDR3 loop: CASSEWAGANTGELFF. CDR3 coding DNA: TGTGCCAGCAGTGAGTGGGCGGGGGCGAACACCGGGGAGCTGTTTTTT.